The rows below give T cell receptor beta chains drawn from one sample of a study of T-cell reconstitution after alpha-beta-depleted transplantation in children. TCRdb reprocessed the PCR reads with MiXCR, giving one entry per CDR3 protein. The data contain 200,000 to 250,000 distinct CDR3 sequences, around 13% of them singletons. Sequenced here: PBMCs from the stem cell graft donor, sampled from the stem cell graft. These receptors originate from a human donor who donated a stem cell graft to a child with acute lymphoblastic leukemia. Both conserved end residues are part of each CDR3. D genes are given only for firm matches. Some rows mark clone size as missing; the rest say once, few, many or name a class of expanded clone.

J,size,D,V,CDR3,DNA
TRBJ2-3,many,.,TRBV19,CASIGIEGVADTQYF,TGTGCCAGTATTGGGATAGAGGGGGTGGCAGATACGCAGTATTTT
TRBJ2-7,many,TRBD2,TRBV20-1,CSARTPTSGIYEQYF,TGCAGTGCTAGAACACCCACTAGCGGGATCTACGAGCAGTACTTC
TRBJ2-7,many,.,TRBV19,CASSISGASYEQYF,TGTGCCAGTAGTATATCTGGGGCCTCCTACGAGCAGTACTTC
TRBJ2-5,.,.,TRBV18,CASSLGLAPQETQYF,TGTGCCAGCTCATTGGGACTGGCGCCCCAAGAGACCCAGTACTTC
TRBJ2-5,many,TRBD1,TRBV29-1,CSAGQGKSETQYF,TGCAGCGCTGGACAGGGGAAATCCGAGACCCAGTACTTC
TRBJ2-7,.,TRBD2,TRBV5-1,CASSLMPGLAGADEQYF,TGCGCCAGCAGCCTGATGCCGGGACTAGCGGGGGCCGACGAGCAGTACTTC
TRBJ2-7,many,TRBD1,TRBV5-1,CASSLEGQGAPYEQYF,TGCGCCAGCAGCTTGGAAGGACAGGGGGCACCCTACGAGCAGTACTTC
TRBJ2-2,many,.,TRBV7-3,CASSSRRGSGELFF,TGTGCCAGCAGCTCCCGACGGGGGTCCGGGGAGCTGTTTTTT
TRBJ2-5,many,.,TRBV12-3/TRBV12-4,CASSLASRSTETQYF,TGTGCCAGCAGTTTAGCTAGCCGGTCCACAGAGACCCAGTACTTC
TRBJ1-2,many,.,TRBV27,CASRQLGVGYTF,TGTGCCAGCAGACAGTTGGGGGTTGGCTACACCTTC
TRBJ1-2,many,TRBD1,TRBV25-1,CASSGNRGYYGYTF,TGTGCCAGCAGTGGAAACAGGGGCTACTATGGCTACACCTTC
TRBJ2-1,many,.,TRBV12-3/TRBV12-4,CASQSSPYNEQFF,TGTGCCAGTCAATCAAGCCCCTACAATGAGCAGTTCTTC
TRBJ2-1,few,.,TRBV6-1,CASILALRNEQFF,TGTGCCAGCATTCTTGCACTTCGCAATGAGCAGTTCTTC
TRBJ2-5,many,TRBD2,TRBV15,CATSRDLASGTQYF,TGTGCCACCAGCAGAGATCTGGCTAGCGGGACCCAGTACTTC
TRBJ1-6,many,.,TRBV29-1,CSGGLRQTSNSPLHF,TGCAGCGGAGGGTTGCGACAGACCTCTAATTCACCCCTCCACTTT
TRBJ2-3,many,.,TRBV28,CASSQDSLPRDTQYF,TGTGCCAGCAGCCAGGACAGCCTCCCGCGGGATACGCAGTATTTT
TRBJ1-2,many,.,TRBV13,CASSLQSRGYTF,TGTGCCAGCAGCTTACAAAGTCGGGGCTACACCTTC
TRBJ2-5,many,.,TRBV9,CASSETGRYQETQYF,TGTGCCAGCAGTGAAACAGGGAGGTACCAAGAGACCCAGTACTTC
TRBJ2-1,many,TRBD2,TRBV6-2/TRBV6-3,CASRRAGGIHNEQFF,TGTGCCAGCAGGAGGGCGGGGGGGATTCACAATGAGCAGTTCTTC
TRBJ2-5,few,.,TRBV20-1,CSARSGRAETQYF,TGCAGTGCGCGGTCGGGACGGGCGGAGACCCAGTACTTC
TRBJ1-2,.,.,TRBV19,CASSHGTSGYGYTF,TGTGCCAGTAGTCATGGGACCTCTGGCTATGGCTACACCTTC
TRBJ2-2,many,.,TRBV7-2,CASSTSREGTGELFF,TGTGCCAGCAGCACCAGTCGCGAGGGGACCGGGGAGCTGTTTTTT
TRBJ2-1,.,TRBD1,TRBV18,CASSRSDRDSYNEQFF,TGTGCCAGCTCACGGTCGGACAGGGACTCCTACAATGAGCAGTTCTTC
TRBJ2-1,few,.,TRBV4-1,CASSPRGGRAADEQFF,TGCGCCAGCAGCCCCAGAGGGGGGAGGGCCGCGGATGAGCAGTTCTTC
TRBJ2-7,.,TRBD1,TRBV28,CASRLTGDYEQYF,TGTGCCAGCAGGTTGACAGGGGACTACGAGCAGTACTTC
TRBJ1-5,many,.,TRBV28,CASSLAPGGPNQPQHF,TGTGCCAGCAGTTTAGCCCCCGGGGGGCCGAATCAGCCCCAGCATTTT
TRBJ2-3,many,TRBD1,TRBV20-1,CSARSYGQGDTDTQYF,TGCAGTGCTAGATCTTACGGACAGGGGGATACAGATACGCAGTATTTT
TRBJ1-1,many,.,TRBV12-3/TRBV12-4,CASGLQGLMNTEAFF,TGTGCCAGCGGATTACAGGGACTGATGAACACTGAAGCTTTCTTT
TRBJ2-6,many,.,TRBV6-1,CASSDRSSGANVLTF,TGTGCCAGCAGTGACAGGAGCTCTGGGGCCAACGTCCTGACTTTC
TRBJ1-1,many,.,TRBV10-3,CAISERTNTEAFF,TGTGCCATCAGTGAGCGGACCAACACTGAAGCTTTCTTT
TRBJ2-4,.,TRBD2,TRBV23-1,CASFPAGGLTKNIQYF,TGCGCCAGCTTCCCAGCGGGGGGATTAACCAAAAACATTCAGTACTTC
TRBJ2-1,.,.,TRBV12-1,CASSPRLRGDGNEQFF,TGTGCCAGCAGCCCTCGGCTACGGGGGGACGGCAATGAGCAGTTCTTC
TRBJ2-5,many,.,TRBV6-5,CASSYSRTGKETQYF,TGTGCCAGCAGTTACTCGAGAACAGGGAAAGAGACCCAGTACTTC
TRBJ2-3,many,.,TRBV18,CASSPSAGSTDTQYF,TGTGCCAGCTCACCTTCCGCGGGAAGCACAGATACGCAGTATTTT
TRBJ2-3,many,TRBD1,TRBV12-3/TRBV12-4,CASSSRTGLFGDTQYF,TGTGCCAGCAGTTCAAGGACAGGATTGTTCGGAGATACGCAGTATTTT
TRBJ2-2,many,.,TRBV28,CASRGEAWEDTGELFF,TGTGCCAGCAGGGGTGAAGCGTGGGAAGACACCGGGGAGCTGTTTTTT
TRBJ1-1,many,.,TRBV5-6,CASTFLFRDTEAFF,TGTGCCAGCACCTTCTTATTCCGGGACACTGAAGCTTTCTTT
TRBJ1-6,many,.,TRBV15,CATSRDIGNSPLHF,TGTGCCACCAGCAGAGATATAGGGAATTCACCCCTCCACTTT
TRBJ2-7,many,.,TRBV6-1,CASSPRGYYEQYF,TGTGCCAGCAGTCCTCGGGGGTACTACGAGCAGTACTTC
TRBJ2-1,.,TRBD2,TRBV29-1,CSVEGQGLNFLSSVGRFGNEQFF,TGCAGCGTTGAAGGCCAGGGACTAAACTTTCTTAGTTCCGTCGGGCGCTTTGGCAATGAGCAGTTCTTC
TRBJ1-5,many,.,TRBV6-5,CASSYSPGNQPQHF,TGTGCCAGCAGTTACTCGCCGGGGAATCAGCCCCAGCATTTT
TRBJ2-3,many,.,TRBV20-1,CSARRVEGVTDTQYF,TGCAGTGCTAGACGAGTGGAGGGGGTAACAGATACGCAGTATTTT
TRBJ1-4,many,TRBD1,TRBV9,CASSPTGTANEKLFF,TGTGCCAGCAGCCCTACCGGGACAGCTAATGAAAAACTGTTTTTT
TRBJ1-1,many,.,TRBV29-1,CSVVIWRTEAFF,TGCAGCGTTGTTATTTGGCGTACTGAAGCTTTCTTT
TRBJ1-4,.,.,TRBV7-8,CASTPRGTEELFF,TGTGCCAGCACCCCTCGGGGGACGGAGGAACTGTTTTTT
TRBJ1-1,once,.,TRBV15,CATSNTGNTEAFF,TGTGCCACCAGCAATACAGGGAACACTGAAGCTTTCTTT
TRBJ1-1,many,TRBD1,TRBV3-1,CASSQGTGGNTEAFF,TGTGCCAGCAGCCAAGGGACAGGGGGAAACACTGAAGCTTTCTTT
TRBJ2-1,many,TRBD2,TRBV12-3/TRBV12-4,CASSPASGPYNEQFF,TGTGCCAGCAGTCCGGCTAGCGGGCCTTACAATGAGCAGTTCTTC
TRBJ2-4,many,.,TRBV6-2/TRBV6-3,CASSYSREHAKNIQYF,TGTGCCAGCAGTTACTCGAGGGAACATGCCAAAAACATTCAGTACTTC
TRBJ2-2,many,.,TRBV28,CASHRGAGYSGNTGELFF,TGTGCCAGCCATCGTGGGGCGGGCTACTCGGGGAACACCGGGGAGCTGTTTTTT
TRBJ2-5,many,TRBD2,TRBV6-2/TRBV6-3,CASSYDALAGYQETQYF,TGTGCCAGCAGTTACGACGCCCTAGCGGGGTACCAAGAGACCCAGTACTTC
TRBJ1-1,many,.,TRBV27,CASSLRSEITEAFF,TGTGCCAGCAGTTTAAGGAGTGAGATCACTGAAGCTTTCTTT
TRBJ1-1,few,.,TRBV5-1,CASSRQDRNTEAFF,TGCGCCAGCAGCCGACAGGACAGGAACACTGAAGCTTTCTTT
TRBJ2-1,.,.,TRBV29-1,CSVLKVAETPYNEQFF,TGCAGCGTATTAAAAGTAGCGGAGACCCCCTACAATGAGCAGTTCTTC
TRBJ2-5,many,TRBD1,TRBV5-1,CASSLRTGEYQETQYF,TGCGCCAGCAGCTTAAGGACAGGGGAGTACCAAGAGACCCAGTACTTC
TRBJ1-2,few,.,TRBV10-3,CAISGQSPVNYGYTF,TGTGCCATCAGTGGGCAGTCCCCGGTTAACTATGGCTACACCTTC
TRBJ2-5,.,.,TRBV28,CASSSSTVLQETQYF,TGTGCCAGCAGCTCATCGACGGTGCTCCAAGAGACCCAGTACTTC